A selection of T cell receptor beta chains follows, all from one sample in a study of blood T cell repertoires in COVID-19. Clones were read by immunoSEQ multiplex PCR, and TCRdb kept only the in-frame ones, dropping some. The data hold over 150,000 clones, with approximately 91% observed a single time. The specimen was peripheral blood. All receptors derive from a man between 18 and 29 years old with acute or convalescent COVID-19. Each CDR3 is given with its conserved first and last residue. Each record gives: D gene, J gene, V gene, clone size, CDR3 length, CDR3 protein, CDR3 DNA. D genes are given only for firm matches. Clone size, where shown, is once, few, many, or a class for clones that have expanded.

D: -; J: TRBJ1-2; V: TRBV24-1; size: -; length: 14; CDR3: CATSDFPRGYGYTF; DNA: TGTGCCACCAGTGATTTCCCAAGGGGGTATGGCTACACCTTC
D: TRBD1; J: TRBJ1-2; V: TRBV3-1/TRBV3-2; size: once; length: 14; CDR3: CASSQDDREQGYTF; DNA: TGTGCCAGCAGCCAAGATGACAGGGAACAAGGCTACACCTTC
D: -; J: TRBJ2-7; V: TRBV5-1; size: -; length: 14; CDR3: CASSLGLALREQYF; DNA: TGCGCCAGCAGCTTGGGGCTAGCTTTGCGCGAGCAGTACTTC
D: TRBD1; J: TRBJ2-7; V: TRBV14; size: -; length: 17; CDR3: CASSHLMWDRDTYEQYF; DNA: TGTGCCAGCAGCCACCTAATGTGGGACAGGGATACCTACGAGCAGTACTTC
D: TRBD1; J: TRBJ2-1; V: TRBV5-1; size: -; length: 12; CDR3: CASSSGQGEQFF; DNA: TGCGCCAGCAGCTCCGGACAGGGGGAGCAGTTCTTC
D: TRBD2; J: TRBJ2-3; V: TRBV30; size: once; length: 14; CDR3: CAWTRGGDADTQYF; DNA: TGTGCCTGGACCCGGGGAGGGGACGCAGATACGCAGTATTTT
D: TRBD1; J: TRBJ1-2; V: TRBV19; size: -; length: 15; CDR3: CASSILDRGDYGYTF; DNA: TGTGCCAGTAGTATTCTCGACAGGGGGGACTATGGCTACACCTTC
D: -; J: TRBJ1-2; V: TRBV7-8; size: -; length: 14; CDR3: CASSLSPDRYGYTF; DNA: TGTGCCAGCAGCCTATCGCCCGACAGATATGGCTACACCTTC
D: TRBD2; J: TRBJ2-1; V: TRBV18; size: -; length: 15; CDR3: CASSPGTSGIGEQFF; DNA: TGTGCCAGCTCACCTGGGACTAGCGGGATCGGTGAGCAGTTCTTC
D: TRBD1; J: TRBJ2-7; V: TRBV9; size: -; length: 15; CDR3: CASSVGTGGDGEQYF; DNA: TGTGCCAGCAGCGTAGGGACAGGGGGAGATGGCGAGCAGTACTTC
D: TRBD1; J: TRBJ1-2; V: TRBV27; size: -; length: 14; CDR3: CASSRQGLAYGYTF; DNA: TGTGCCAGCTCTAGACAGGGGTTAGCCTATGGCTACACCTTC